These 14 T cell receptor beta chains came from one sample sequenced in a study of T-cell reconstitution after alpha-beta-depleted transplantation in children. For TCRbeta, the library was prepared with unique molecular identifiers. One entry per CDR3 protein, called by TCRdb with MiXCR from the PCR reads. This table has 500,000 to 600,000 distinct CDR3 sequences, over 25% appearing once. The starting material was PBMCs, obtained before TCRalphabeta/CD19-depleted stem cell transplant. The receptors were gathered from a boy younger than two with Wiskott-Aldrich syndrome, due to receive a stem cell transplant.

The chain joins TRBV27 to TRBJ2-3; 10 bases line up with TRBD2. J was trimmed by 6 bases and V by 6 bases; bases with no gene match: 6. Germline assignment: CDR1 MNHEY and CDR2 SMNVEV (reference sequence). This CDR3 contains 14 residues. For the CDR3, the DNA is TGTGCCAGCAGGCTAGCGGGAGTTACCGATACGCAGTATTTT. This encodes CASRLAGVTDTQYF.

This sequence joins TRBV29-1 and TRBJ2-1; D ambiguous. The CDR3 is made up of 13 amino acids. CDR1 and CDR2 (germline): SQVTM, ANQGSEA. V gave up 4 bases and J gave up 6 bases, with 13 bases separating them. The DNA of the CDR3 is TGCAGCGTTGTAAACGTGCCCCCCAATGAGCAGTTCTTC. Translated, it gives CSVVNVPPNEQFF.

This clonotype was seen a few times. This rearrangement joins TRBV7-2 to TRBJ2-2, with 9 bases identical to TRBD1. Looked up from germline, CDR1 is SGHTA and CDR2 is FQGNSA. The length of the CDR3 is 14 residues. V lost 1 base and J lost 7; bases outside the gene matches: 1. DNA for the CDR3: TGTGCCAGCAGCTTAGGACAGGGGGGCGGGGAGCTGTTTTTT. Protein sequence: CASSLGQGGGELFF.

The genes are TRBV21-1 and TRBJ2-7; the table's D call of TRBD2 was not tested on the DNA. TRBV21-1 counts as a pseudogene. The CDR3 runs to 13 residues. The CDR3 DNA sequence: TGTGCCAGCCGGGACTTAGTCACCTACGAGCAGTACTTC. This translates into CASRDLVTYEQYF.

There are a few counts of this clonotype. The gene calls are TRBV10-1 and TRBJ2-1, with 7 nucleotides matching TRBD2. The CDR3 runs to 13 residues. Germline V gene data show CDR1 as WNHNN and CDR2 as SYGVQD (reference sequence). Unmatched junction bases numbered 6, after V lost 4 bases and J lost 9 bases. Written as DNA, the CDR3 is TGCGCCAGCAGTGTCGGACTAGGCGTTGAGCAGTTCTTC. This encodes CASSVGLGVEQFF.

The gene calls are TRBV30 and TRBJ2-7, with D tentatively TRBD2 (5 bases). CDR1 and CDR2 from the germline V gene are GTSNPN and SVGIG (reference sequence). The CDR3 totals 14 residues. Trimming left V 3 bases short and J 6 bases short, with 18 bases between. In DNA form, the CDR3 reads TGTGCCTGGAGCGGGAACAAGTGGGAAAGCGAGCAGTACTTC. The encoded protein is CAWSGNKWESEQYF.

V gene TRBV29-1 combines with J gene TRBJ2-3, with 7 bases identical to TRBD2. CDR1 and CDR2 from the germline V gene are SQVTM and ANQGSEA. Trimming at V came to 8 bases and at J to 0 bases, leaving 5 bases not matched to a gene. CDR3 length: 13 amino acids. CDR3 loop: CSSWGGSTDTQYF. For the CDR3, the DNA is TGCAGCTCATGGGGGGGGAGCACAGATACGCAGTATTTT.

The gene calls are TRBV3-1 and TRBJ2-4, with D perhaps matching TRBD1 (5 bases). Germline assignment: CDR1 LGHDT and CDR2 YNNKEL (reference sequence). V gave up 1 base and J gave up 4 bases, with 20 bases separating them. This CDR3 is 18 amino acids long. CDR3 amino acids: CASSQVSTGEPIKNIQYF. The CDR3 coding sequence is TGTGCCAGCAGCCAAGTCAGTACAGGAGAGCCGATTAAAAACATTCAGTACTTC.

The rearrangement joins TRBV4-2 to TRBJ1-1; no reliable D call. V was shortened by 0 bases and J by 4 bases, with 12 bases between the two germline ends. The CDR3 has 15 amino acids. Germline loops: CDR1 LGHNA, CDR2 YNFKEQ. CDR3 coding DNA: TGTGCCAGCAGCCAAGAGAGTCCCCTGGGCACTGAAGCTTTCTTT. As protein: CASSQESPLGTEAFF.

This clonotype was detected a few times. The chain is built from TRBV15 and TRBJ1-2; D gene uncertain. CDR3 length equals 13 residues. Germline CDR1 is LNHNV and CDR2 is YYDKDF (reference sequence). V lost 3 bases and J 2 bases, leaving 7 bases between the germline ends. This CDR3 is CATSSGQNYGYTF. Here the CDR3 DNA reads TGTGCCACCAGCAGCGGGCAGAACTATGGCTACACCTTC.

This clonotype was found a few times. The chain employs TRBV7-9 and TRBJ1-5, with TRBD1 as a possible D gene (5 bases). This CDR3 contains 14 residues. Germline V CDR1 and CDR2: SEHNR, FQNEAQ (reference sequence). Trimming shortened V by 5 bases and J by 3 bases, and 11 bases separated the two germline ends. The CDR3 spells CASSPRQNNQPQHF. In nucleotides, the CDR3 is TGTGCCAGCAGCCCAAGACAGAACAATCAGCCCCAGCATTTT.

This clonotype was picked up a small number of times. The rearrangement joins TRBV12-3 or TRBV12-4 to TRBJ2-5; 7 bases align to TRBD2. The CDR3 is made up of 16 amino acids. V lost 8 bases, J lost 1 base, and 13 bases stayed unmatched. As DNA, the CDR3 is TGTGCCAGCGGCCCCAGGAGCGGGACTCCCCAAGAGACCCAGTACTTC. This codes for CASGPRSGTPQETQYF.

The J gene is TRBJ2-1, the V gene TRBV20-1, with 8 bases identical to TRBD2. This CDR3 comprises 11 residues. Germline CDR1 and CDR2: DFQATT and SNEGSKA (reference sequence). The junction had 5 bases not matched to a gene; V was cut back by 8 bases and J by 8 bases. CDR3 sequence reads: CSIAGLYEQFF. The CDR3 DNA reads as TGCAGTATAGCGGGACTGTATGAGCAGTTCTTC.

The J gene is TRBJ2-7, the V gene TRBV21-1; TRBD1, the D gene given by the table, was not confirmed from the DNA. TRBV21-1 is a pseudogene segment. The CDR3 length is 18 residues. CDR3 protein: CASSKALGIRVVSYEQYF. The CDR3 DNA follows: TGTGCCAGCAGCAAAGCGCTCGGGATCCGTGTCGTCTCCTACGAGCAGTACTTC.